This T cell receptor beta chain comes out of a study of blood T cells in healthy people across ages. Study findings and constraints: Both higher diversity and more naive CD4+ cells marked long-lived donors when set against aged donors.

Next came a second PCR, run for about 7 to 12 cycles, which used a sample-barcoded 5' primer along with a J-beta primer mix. Each CDR3 protein is one row after TCRdb ran MiXCR on the 5' RACE reads. The table has 500,000 to 700,000 distinct CDR3 sequences, about 28% seen once. The individuals who served as donors were healthy Caucasians living in Russia, aged roughly 6 to 90. Germline assignment: CDR1 GTSNPN and CDR2 SVGIG (reference sequence). The V gene lost 2 bases and the J gene lost 4 bases, with 11 bases spanning the gap. The CDR3 sequence is 13 residues long. A word on this clonotype: Antigen specificity is unknown.

The receptor was isolated from a woman of 80 years or more in good health. The chain is built from TRBV30 and TRBJ1-1; possibly TRBD1 for D (5 bases). The specimen was blood. In DNA form, the CDR3 reads TGTGCCTGGAGTAAGACAGAGGGCACTGAAGCTTTCTTT. Its protein product is CAWSKTEGTEAFF.